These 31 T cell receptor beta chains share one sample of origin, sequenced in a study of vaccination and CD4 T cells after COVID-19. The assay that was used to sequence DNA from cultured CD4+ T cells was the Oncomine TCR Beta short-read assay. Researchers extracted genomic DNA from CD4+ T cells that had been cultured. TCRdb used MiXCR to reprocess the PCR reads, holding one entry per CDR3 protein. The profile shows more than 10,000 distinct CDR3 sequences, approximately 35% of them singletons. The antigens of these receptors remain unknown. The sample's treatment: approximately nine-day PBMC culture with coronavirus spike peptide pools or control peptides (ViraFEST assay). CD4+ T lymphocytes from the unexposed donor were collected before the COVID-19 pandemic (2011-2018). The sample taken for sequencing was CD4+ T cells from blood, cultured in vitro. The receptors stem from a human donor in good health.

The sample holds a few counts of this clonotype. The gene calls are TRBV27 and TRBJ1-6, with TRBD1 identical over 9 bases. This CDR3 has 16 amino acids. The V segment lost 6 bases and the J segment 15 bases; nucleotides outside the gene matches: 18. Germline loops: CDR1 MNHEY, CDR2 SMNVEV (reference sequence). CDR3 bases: TGTGCCAGCAGCCCAGCGATTAGACGGACAGGGGATCGCCTCCACTTT. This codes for CASSPAIRRTGDRLHF.

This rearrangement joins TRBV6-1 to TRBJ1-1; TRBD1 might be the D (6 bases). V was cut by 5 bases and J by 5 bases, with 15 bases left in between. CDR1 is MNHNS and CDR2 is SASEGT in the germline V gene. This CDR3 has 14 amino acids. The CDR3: CASSHTDRGTEAFF. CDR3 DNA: TGTGCCAGCAGTCATACGGACAGAGGAACTGAAGCTTTCTTT.

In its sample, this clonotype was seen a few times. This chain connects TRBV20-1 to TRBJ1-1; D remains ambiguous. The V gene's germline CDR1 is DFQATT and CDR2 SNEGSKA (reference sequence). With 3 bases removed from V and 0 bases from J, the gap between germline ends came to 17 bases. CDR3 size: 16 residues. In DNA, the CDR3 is TGCAGTGCTAGCACCGCTGTTACGAGCTTGAACACTGAAGCTTTCTTT. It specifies CSASTAVTSLNTEAFF.

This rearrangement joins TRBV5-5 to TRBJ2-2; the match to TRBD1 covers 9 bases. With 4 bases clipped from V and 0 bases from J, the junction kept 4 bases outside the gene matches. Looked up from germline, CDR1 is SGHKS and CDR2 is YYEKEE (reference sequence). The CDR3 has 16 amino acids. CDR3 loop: CASSPTGGPNTGELFF. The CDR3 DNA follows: TGTGCCAGCAGCCCTACAGGGGGCCCGAACACCGGGGAGCTGTTTTTT.

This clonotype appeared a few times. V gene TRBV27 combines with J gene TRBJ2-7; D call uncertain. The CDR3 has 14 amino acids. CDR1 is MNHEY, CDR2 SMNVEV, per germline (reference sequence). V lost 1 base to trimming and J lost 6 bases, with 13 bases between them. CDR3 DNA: TGTGCCAGCAGTTTATATCAAGGGCCGACCGAGCAGTACTTC. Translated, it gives CASSLYQGPTEQYF.

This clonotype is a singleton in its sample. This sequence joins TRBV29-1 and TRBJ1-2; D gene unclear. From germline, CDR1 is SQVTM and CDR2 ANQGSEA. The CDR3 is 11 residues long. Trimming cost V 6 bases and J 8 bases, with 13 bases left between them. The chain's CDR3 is CSVLRLVGYTF. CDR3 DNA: TGCAGCGTACTCAGGCTGGTAGGCTACACCTTC.

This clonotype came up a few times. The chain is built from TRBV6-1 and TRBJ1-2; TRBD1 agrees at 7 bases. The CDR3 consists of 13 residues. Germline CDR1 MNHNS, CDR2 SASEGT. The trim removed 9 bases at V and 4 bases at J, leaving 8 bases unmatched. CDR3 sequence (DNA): TGTGCCAGTTCCCAGGCAGGGGGCTATGGCTACACCTTC. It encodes CASSQAGGYGYTF.

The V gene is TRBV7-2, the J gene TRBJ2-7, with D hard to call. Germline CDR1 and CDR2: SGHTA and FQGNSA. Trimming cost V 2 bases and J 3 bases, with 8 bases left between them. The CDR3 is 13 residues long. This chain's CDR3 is CASSLPVNYEQYF. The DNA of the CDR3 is TGTGCCAGCAGCTTACCAGTGAACTACGAGCAGTACTTC.

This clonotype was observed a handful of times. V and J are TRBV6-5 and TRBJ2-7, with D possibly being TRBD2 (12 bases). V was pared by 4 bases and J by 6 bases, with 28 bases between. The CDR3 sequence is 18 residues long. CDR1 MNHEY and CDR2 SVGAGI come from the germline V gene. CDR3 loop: CASSLDRGLGLAGFEQYF. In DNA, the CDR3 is TGTGCCAGCAGTTTGGACAGGGGGCTAGGACTAGCGGGATTCGAGCAGTACTTC.

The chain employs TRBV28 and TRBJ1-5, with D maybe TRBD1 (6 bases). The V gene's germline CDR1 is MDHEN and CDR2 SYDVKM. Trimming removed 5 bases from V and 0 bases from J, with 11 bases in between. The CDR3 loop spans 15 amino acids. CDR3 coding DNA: TGTGCCAGCAGTCCGGGACAACCTAGCAATCAGCCCCAGCATTTT. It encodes CASSPGQPSNQPQHF.

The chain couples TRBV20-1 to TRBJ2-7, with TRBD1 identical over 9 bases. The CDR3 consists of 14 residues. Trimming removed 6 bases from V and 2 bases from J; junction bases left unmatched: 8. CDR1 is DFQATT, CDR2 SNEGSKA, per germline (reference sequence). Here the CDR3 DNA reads TGCAGTGCGAAACAGGGGGCCTGGACCTACGAGCAGTACTTC. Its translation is CSAKQGAWTYEQYF.

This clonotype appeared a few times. The CDR3 DNA sequence: TGTGCCAGCAGTCACGGGGGGACACAAGGCTATGGCTACACCTTC. This translates into CASSHGGTQGYGYTF. The chain carries TRBV6-1 and TRBJ1-2, with D tentatively TRBD1 (6 bases). Per germline, CDR1 MNHNS and CDR2 SASEGT. The length of the CDR3 is 15 residues. Trimming shortened V by 5 bases and J by 4 bases, and 17 bases separated the two germline ends.

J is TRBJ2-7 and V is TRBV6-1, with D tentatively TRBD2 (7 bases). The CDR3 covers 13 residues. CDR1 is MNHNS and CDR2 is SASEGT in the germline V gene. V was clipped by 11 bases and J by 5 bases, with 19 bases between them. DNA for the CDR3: TGTGCCGGCGATGGGGGGCGGGGGCACGAGCAGTACTTC. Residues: CAGDGGRGHEQYF.

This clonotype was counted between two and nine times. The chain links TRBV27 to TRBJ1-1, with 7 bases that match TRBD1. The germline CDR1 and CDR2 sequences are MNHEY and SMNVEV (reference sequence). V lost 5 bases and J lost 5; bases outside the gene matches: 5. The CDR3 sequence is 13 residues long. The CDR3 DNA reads TGTGCCAGCAGTCCAACAGGGGAAACTGAAGCTTTCTTT. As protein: CASSPTGETEAFF.

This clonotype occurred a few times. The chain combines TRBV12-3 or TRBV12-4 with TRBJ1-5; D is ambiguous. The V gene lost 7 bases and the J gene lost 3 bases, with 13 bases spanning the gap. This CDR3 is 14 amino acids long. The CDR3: CASTPGLPNQPQHF. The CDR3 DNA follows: TGTGCCAGCACCCCGGGCCTCCCCAATCAGCCCCAGCATTTT.

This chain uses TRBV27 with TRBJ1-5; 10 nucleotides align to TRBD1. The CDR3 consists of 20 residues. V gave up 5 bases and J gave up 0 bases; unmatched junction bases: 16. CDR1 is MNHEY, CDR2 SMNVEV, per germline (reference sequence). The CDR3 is CASSPQDRGQPTYSNQPQHF. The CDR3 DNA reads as TGTGCCAGCAGTCCTCAAGACAGGGGGCAGCCAACCTATAGCAATCAGCCCCAGCATTTT.

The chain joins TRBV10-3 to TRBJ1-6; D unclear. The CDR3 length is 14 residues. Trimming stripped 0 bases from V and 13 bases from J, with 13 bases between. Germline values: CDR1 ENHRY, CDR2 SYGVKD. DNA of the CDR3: TGTGCCATCAGTGAGTCGGTGGGGTTTAGGCCCCTCCACTTT. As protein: CAISESVGFRPLHF.

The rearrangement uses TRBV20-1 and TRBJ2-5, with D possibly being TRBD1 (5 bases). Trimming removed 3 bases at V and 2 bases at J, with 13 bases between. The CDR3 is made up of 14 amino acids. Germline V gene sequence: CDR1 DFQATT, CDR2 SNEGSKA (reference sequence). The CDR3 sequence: CSASPLGVQETQYF. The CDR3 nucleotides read TGCAGTGCTAGCCCTTTAGGGGTTCAAGAGACCCAGTACTTC.

Written as DNA, the CDR3 is TGCAGTGCTAGAGATCTTCTCCCGGGACAGCGGACCAGGCTCAATCAGCCCCAGCATTTT. Translated, it gives CSARDLLPGQRTRLNQPQHF. V usage is TRBV20-1 and J usage is TRBJ1-5, with 7 positions matching TRBD1. This CDR3 comprises 20 residues. V trimming: 0 bases; J trimming: 3 bases; junction bases outside the gene matches: 20. Germline-derived CDR1 and CDR2 are DFQATT and SNEGSKA (reference sequence).

As DNA, the CDR3 is TGCAGTGCTAGGAGTACAGAGACCCAGTACTTC. Amino acid sequence: CSARSTETQYF. This rearrangement joins TRBV20-1 to TRBJ2-5, with D uncertain. The CDR3 loop spans 11 amino acids. Germline CDR1 and CDR2: DFQATT and SNEGSKA (reference sequence). V was pared by 3 bases and J by 4 bases, with 6 bases between.

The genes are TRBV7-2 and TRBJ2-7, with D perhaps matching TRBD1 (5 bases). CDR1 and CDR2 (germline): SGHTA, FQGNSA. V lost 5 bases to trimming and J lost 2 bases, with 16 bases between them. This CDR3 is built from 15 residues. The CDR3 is CASSRSRGRPYEQYF. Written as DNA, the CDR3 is TGTGCCAGCAGCCGGTCTAGGGGCCGACCCTACGAGCAGTACTTC.

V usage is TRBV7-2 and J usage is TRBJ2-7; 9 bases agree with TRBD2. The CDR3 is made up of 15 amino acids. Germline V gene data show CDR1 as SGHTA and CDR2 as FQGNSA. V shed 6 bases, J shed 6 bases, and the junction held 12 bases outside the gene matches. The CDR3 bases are TGTGCCAGCAGTTACAAACCGGGGACTAGCCCCGAGCAGTACTTC. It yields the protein CASSYKPGTSPEQYF.

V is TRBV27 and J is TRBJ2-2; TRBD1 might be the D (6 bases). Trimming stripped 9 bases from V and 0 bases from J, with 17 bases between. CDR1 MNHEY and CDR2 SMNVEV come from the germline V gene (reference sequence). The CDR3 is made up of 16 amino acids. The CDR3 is CASYTQGWSNTGELFF. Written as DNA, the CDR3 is TGTGCCAGTTATACACAGGGATGGTCGAACACCGGGGAGCTGTTTTTT.

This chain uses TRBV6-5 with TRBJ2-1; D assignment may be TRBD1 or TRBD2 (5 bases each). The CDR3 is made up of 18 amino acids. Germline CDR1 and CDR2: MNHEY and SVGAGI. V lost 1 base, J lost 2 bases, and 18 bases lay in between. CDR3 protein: CASSYFSLCREPYNEQFF. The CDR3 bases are TGTGCCAGCAGTTACTTTTCTCTGTGCAGGGAGCCCTACAATGAGCAGTTCTTC.

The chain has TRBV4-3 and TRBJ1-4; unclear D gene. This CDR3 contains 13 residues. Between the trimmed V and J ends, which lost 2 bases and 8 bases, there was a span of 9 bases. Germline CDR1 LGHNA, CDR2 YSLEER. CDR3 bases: TGCGCCAGCAGCCAAAGCCCTTGGGAAAAACTGTTTTTT. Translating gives CASSQSPWEKLFF.

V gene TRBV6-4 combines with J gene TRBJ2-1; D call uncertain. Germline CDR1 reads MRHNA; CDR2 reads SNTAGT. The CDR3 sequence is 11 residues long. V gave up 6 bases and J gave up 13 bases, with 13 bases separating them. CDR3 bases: TGTGCCAGCAGGGGTGGGGTGGCTCAGTTCTTC. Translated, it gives CASRGGVAQFF.

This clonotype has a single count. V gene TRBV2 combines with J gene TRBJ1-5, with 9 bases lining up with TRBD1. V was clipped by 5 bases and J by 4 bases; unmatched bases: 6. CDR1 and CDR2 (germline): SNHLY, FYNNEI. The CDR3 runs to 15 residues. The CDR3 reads CASSTTGTGNQPQHF. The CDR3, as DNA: TGTGCCAGCAGTACCACCGGGACAGGGAATCAGCCCCAGCATTTT.

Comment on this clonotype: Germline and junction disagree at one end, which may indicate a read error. The CDR3 protein is CASNPGKPNSSPSF. Written as DNA, the CDR3 is TGTGCCAGCAACCCGGGAAAACCAAATTCATCTCCCTCCTTC. The chain links TRBV5-5 to TRBJ1-2; D remains ambiguous. The CDR3 runs to 14 residues. The germline gives CDR1 SGHKS, CDR2 YYEKEE (reference sequence).

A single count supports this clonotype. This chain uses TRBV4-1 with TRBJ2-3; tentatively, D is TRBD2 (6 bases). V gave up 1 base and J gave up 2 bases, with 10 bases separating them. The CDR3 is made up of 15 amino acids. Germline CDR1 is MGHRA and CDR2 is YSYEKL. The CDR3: CASSQATGVTDTQYF. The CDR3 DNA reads TGCGCCAGCAGCCAAGCTACGGGGGTCACAGATACGCAGTATTTT.

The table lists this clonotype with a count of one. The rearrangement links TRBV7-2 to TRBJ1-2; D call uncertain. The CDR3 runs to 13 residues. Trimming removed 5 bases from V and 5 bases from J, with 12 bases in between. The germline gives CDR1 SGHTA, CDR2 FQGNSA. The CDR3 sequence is CASSPVLPYGYTF. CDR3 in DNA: TGTGCCAGCAGCCCCGTACTTCCATATGGCTACACCTTC.

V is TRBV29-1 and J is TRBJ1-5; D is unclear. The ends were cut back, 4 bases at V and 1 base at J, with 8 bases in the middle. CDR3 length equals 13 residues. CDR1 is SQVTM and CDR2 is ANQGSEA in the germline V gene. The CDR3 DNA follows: TGCAGCGTTGGGGTGGTAAGCAATCAGCCCCAGCATTTT. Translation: CSVGVVSNQPQHF.